The T cell receptor (beta chain) described here comes from a study of cytomegalovirus exposure and HLA in healthy donors. General study findings and limits: Clusters of TCRs from the first cohort tended to co-occur in the roughly 120 validation repertoires (as a later analysis found). For cytomegalovirus status, the classifier reportedly gave diagnoses with high specificity and sensitivity. Overall, some 160 TCR beta chains were annotated as cytomegalovirus-associated.

Some clones are missing from TCRdb's copy, which holds only in-frame ones; the method was immunoSEQ multiplex PCR. The sample gives around 150,000 clones, 85% to 90% of which show up once; 9% to 12% is in the top ten. Note on this clone: Its specificity is unknown.

The CDR3 sequence is 14 residues long. Germline CDR1 reads SGDLS; CDR2 reads YYNGEE. After removal of 4 bases from V and 3 bases from J, the junction contained 6 bases not matched to a gene. The study drew the donors from its 120-subject validation cohort, separate from the approximately 700-subject first cohort. The chain combines TRBV9 with TRBJ2-7; 8 nucleotides match TRBD2. The source is a woman aged 18 to 35 in good health and CMV-seropositive. The sample consisted of PBMCs. This CDR3 is CASSSGLGIYEQYF. The CDR3 nucleotides read TGTGCCAGCAGCTCGGGACTAGGGATCTACGAGCAGTACTTC.